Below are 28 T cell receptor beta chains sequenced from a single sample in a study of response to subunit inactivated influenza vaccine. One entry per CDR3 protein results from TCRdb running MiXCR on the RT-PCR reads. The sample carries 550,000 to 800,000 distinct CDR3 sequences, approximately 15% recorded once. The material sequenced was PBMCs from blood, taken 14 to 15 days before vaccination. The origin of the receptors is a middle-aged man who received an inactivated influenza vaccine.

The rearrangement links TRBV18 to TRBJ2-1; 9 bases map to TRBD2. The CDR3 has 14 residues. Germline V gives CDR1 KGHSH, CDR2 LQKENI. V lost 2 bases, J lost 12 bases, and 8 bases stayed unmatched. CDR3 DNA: TGTGCCAGCTCACCAGGGTCTAGCGGGACCGGGCAGTTCTTC. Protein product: CASSPGSSGTGQFF.

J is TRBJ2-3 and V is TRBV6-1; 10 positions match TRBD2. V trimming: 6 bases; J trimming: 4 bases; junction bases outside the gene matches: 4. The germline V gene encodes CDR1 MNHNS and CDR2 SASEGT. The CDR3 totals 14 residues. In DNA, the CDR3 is TGTGCCAGCAGAGCGGGGGGGCGGGCAGATACGCAGTATTTT. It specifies CASRAGGRADTQYF.

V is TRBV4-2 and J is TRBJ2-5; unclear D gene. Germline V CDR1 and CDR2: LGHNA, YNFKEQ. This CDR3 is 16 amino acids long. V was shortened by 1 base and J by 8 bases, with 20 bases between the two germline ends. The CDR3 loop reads CASSQAEVDVAGTQYF. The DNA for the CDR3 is TGTGCCAGCAGCCAAGCAGAGGTCGACGTGGCCGGAACCCAGTACTTC.

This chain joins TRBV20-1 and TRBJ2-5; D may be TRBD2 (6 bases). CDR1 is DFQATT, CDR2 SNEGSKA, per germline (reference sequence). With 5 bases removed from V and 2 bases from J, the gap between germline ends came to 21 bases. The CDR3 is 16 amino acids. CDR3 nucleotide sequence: TGCAGTGCTCTCCCGCGGGACGGATCCCTTCAAGAGACCCAGTACTTC. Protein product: CSALPRDGSLQETQYF.

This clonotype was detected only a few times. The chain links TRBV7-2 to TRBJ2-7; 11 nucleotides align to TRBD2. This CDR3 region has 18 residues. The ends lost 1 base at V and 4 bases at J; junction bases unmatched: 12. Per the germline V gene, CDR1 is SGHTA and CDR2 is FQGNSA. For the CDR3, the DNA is TGTGCCAGCAGCTTAGGGCTAGCGGGGGGAGCCTTCAATTACGAGCAGTACTTC. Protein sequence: CASSLGLAGGAFNYEQYF.

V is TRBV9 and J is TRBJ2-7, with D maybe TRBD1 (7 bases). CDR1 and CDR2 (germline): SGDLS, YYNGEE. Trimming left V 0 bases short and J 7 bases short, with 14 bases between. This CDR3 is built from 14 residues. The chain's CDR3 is CASSVASRGEEQYF. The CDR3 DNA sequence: TGTGCCAGCAGCGTAGCTAGCAGGGGGGAGGAGCAGTACTTC. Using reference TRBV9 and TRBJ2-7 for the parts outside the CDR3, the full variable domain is DSGVTQTPKHLITATGQRVTLRCSPRSGDLSVYWYQQSLDQGLQFLIQYYNGEERAKGNILERFSAQQFPDLHSELNLSSLELGDSALYFCASSVASRGEEQYFGPGTRLTVT.

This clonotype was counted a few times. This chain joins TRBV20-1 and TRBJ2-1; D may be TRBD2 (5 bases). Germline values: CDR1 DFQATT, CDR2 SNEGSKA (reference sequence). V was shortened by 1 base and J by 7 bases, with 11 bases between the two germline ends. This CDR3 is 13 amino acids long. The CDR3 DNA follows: TGCAGTGCTAGAGGGCTAGCACTGAATGAGCAGTTCTTC. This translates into CSARGLALNEQFF.

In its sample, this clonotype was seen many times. As DNA, the CDR3 is TGCGCCAGCAGCCAAGAAAGGGGGCTTCGTTCTGAAGCTTTCTTT. Protein: CASSQERGLRSEAFF. The chain recombines TRBV4-1 with TRBJ1-1; TRBD1 aligns across 7 bases. J was trimmed by 6 bases and V by 0 bases; bases with no gene match: 7. Germline lookup yields CDR1 MGHRA and CDR2 YSYEKL. This CDR3 spans 15 amino acids.

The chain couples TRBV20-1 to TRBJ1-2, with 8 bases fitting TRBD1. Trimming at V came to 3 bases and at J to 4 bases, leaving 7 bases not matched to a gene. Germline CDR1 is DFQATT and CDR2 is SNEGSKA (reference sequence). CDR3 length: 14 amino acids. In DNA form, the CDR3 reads TGCAGTGCTAGGGGACAGGCGAACTTCTATGGCTACACCTTC. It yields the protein CSARGQANFYGYTF.

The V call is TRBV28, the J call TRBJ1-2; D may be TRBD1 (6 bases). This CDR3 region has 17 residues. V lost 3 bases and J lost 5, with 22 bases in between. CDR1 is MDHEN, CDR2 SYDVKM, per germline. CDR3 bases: TGTGCCAGCAGTTTCGGGACACTCCGGATAGGTGATTATGGCTACACCTTC. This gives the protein CASSFGTLRIGDYGYTF.

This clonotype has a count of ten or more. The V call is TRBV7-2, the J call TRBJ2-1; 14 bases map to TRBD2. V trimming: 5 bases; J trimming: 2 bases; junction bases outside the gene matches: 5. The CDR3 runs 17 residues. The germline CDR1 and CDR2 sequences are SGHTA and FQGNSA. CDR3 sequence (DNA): TGTGCCAGCAGCCCTACGGGACTAGCGGGAGCCTACAATGAGCAGTTCTTC. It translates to CASSPTGLAGAYNEQFF.

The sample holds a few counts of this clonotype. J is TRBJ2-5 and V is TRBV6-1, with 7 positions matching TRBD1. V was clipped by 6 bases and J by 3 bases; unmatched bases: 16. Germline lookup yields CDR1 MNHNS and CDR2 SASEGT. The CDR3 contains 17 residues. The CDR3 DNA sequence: TGTGCCAGCAGCCAATACCGCATCGGGACAGATAAAGAGACCCAGTACTTC. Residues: CASSQYRIGTDKETQYF.

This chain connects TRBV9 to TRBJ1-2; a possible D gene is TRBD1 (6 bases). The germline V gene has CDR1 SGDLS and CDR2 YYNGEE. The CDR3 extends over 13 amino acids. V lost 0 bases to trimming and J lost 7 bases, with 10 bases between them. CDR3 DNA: TGTGCCAGCAGCGTAGACGGGGGCGGTGGCTACACCTTC. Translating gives CASSVDGGGGYTF.

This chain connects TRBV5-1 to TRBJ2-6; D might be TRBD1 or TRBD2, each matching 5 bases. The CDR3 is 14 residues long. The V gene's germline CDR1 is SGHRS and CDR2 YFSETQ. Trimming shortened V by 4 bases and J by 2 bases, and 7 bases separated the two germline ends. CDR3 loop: CASSTGPGANVLTF. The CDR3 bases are TGCGCCAGCAGCACGGGACCTGGGGCCAACGTCCTGACTTTC.

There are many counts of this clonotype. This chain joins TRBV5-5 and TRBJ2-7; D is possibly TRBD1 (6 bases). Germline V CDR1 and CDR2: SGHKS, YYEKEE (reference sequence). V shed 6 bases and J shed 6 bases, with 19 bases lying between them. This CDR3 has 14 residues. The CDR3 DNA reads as TGTGCCAGCAAACCCCGGGACACCTTCCTCGAGCAGTACTTC. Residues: CASKPRDTFLEQYF.

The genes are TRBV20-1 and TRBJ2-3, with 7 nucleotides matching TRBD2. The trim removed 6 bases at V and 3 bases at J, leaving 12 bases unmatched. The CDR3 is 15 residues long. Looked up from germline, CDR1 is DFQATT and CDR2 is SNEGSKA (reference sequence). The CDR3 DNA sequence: TGCAGTGCCCAGGGTCGGCGGGAGAGTACAGATACGCAGTATTTT. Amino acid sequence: CSAQGRRESTDTQYF.

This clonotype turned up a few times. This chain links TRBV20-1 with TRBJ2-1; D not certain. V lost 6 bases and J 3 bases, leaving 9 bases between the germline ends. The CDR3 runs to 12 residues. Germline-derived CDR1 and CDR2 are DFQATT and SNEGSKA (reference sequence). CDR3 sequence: CSAQPRYNEQFF. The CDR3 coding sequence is TGCAGTGCCCAGCCTCGCTACAATGAGCAGTTCTTC.

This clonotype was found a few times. The CDR3 sequence is CASSLSFVRDSLRPGELFF. CDR3 nucleotides: TGTGCCAGCAGTTTATCGTTCGTAAGGGACAGCCTACGGCCCGGGGAGCTGTTTTTT. The gene calls are TRBV27 and TRBJ2-2, with 7 bases aligning to TRBD1. The germline V gene encodes CDR1 MNHEY and CDR2 SMNVEV (reference sequence). V dropped 0 bases and J dropped 6; count of bases not matched to a gene: 16. The CDR3 length is 19 residues.

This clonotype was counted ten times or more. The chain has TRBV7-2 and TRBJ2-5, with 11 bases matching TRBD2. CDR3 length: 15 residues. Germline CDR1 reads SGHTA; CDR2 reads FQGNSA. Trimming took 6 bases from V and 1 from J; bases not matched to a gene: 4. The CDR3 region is CASSQLAGAQETQYF. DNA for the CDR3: TGTGCCAGCAGTCAACTAGCGGGGGCCCAAGAGACCCAGTACTTC.

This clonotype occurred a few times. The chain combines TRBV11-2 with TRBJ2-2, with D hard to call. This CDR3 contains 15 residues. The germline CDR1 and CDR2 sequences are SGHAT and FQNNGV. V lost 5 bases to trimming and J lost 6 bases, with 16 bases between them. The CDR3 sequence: CASSPWSVGSGELFF. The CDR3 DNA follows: TGTGCCAGCAGCCCTTGGTCCGTCGGGTCCGGGGAGCTGTTTTTT.

The CDR3 coding sequence is TGTGCCAGTAGTATTATGAGCGGGAGTCAGTTCTTC. Translated: CASSIMSGSQFF. This chain joins TRBV19 and TRBJ2-1; TRBD2 aligns across 8 bases. CDR3 length: 12 residues. Germline CDR1 LNHDA, CDR2 SQIVND (reference sequence). J lost 13 bases, V lost 3 bases, and 5 bases had no gene match.

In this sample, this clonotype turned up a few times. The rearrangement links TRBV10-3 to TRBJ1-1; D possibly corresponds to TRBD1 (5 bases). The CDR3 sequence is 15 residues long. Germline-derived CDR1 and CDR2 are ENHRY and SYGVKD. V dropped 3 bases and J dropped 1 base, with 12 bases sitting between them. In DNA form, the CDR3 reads TGTGCCATCAGTGATCAGGGAACGGCGAACACTGAAGCTTTCTTT. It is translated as CAISDQGTANTEAFF.

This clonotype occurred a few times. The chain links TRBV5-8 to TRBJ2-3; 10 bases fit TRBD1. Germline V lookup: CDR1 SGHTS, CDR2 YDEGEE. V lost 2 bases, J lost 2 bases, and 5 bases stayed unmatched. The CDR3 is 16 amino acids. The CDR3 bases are TGTGCCAGCAGCTTCGCCGGGACAGGGGACACAGATACGCAGTATTTT. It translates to CASSFAGTGDTDTQYF.

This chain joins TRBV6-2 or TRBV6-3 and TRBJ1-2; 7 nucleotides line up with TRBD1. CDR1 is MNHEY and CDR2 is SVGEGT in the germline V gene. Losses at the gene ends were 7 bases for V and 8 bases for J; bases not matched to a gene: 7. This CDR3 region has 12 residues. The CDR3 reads CASTLDRRGYTF. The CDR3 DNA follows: TGTGCCAGCACCCTGGACAGGAGAGGCTACACCTTC.

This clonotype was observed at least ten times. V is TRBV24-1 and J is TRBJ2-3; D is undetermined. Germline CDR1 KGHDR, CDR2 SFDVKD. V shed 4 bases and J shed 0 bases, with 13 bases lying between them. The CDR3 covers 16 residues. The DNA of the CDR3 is TGTGCCACCAGTGACAGGACCTACCGTAGCACAGATACGCAGTATTTT. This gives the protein CATSDRTYRSTDTQYF.

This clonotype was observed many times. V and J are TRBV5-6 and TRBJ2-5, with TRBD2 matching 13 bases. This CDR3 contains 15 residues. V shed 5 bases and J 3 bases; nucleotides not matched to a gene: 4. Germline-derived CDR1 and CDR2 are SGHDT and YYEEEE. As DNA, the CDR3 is TGTGCCAGCAGTAGAGGGACTAGCGGGAAAGAGACCCAGTACTTC. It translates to CASSRGTSGKETQYF.

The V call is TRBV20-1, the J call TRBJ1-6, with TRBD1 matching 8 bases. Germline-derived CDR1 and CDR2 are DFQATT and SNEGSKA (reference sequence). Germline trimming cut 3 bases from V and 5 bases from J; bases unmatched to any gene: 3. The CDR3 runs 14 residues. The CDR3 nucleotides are TGCAGTGCTAGGCAGGACAGGGATAATTCACCCCTCCACTTT. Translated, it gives CSARQDRDNSPLHF.

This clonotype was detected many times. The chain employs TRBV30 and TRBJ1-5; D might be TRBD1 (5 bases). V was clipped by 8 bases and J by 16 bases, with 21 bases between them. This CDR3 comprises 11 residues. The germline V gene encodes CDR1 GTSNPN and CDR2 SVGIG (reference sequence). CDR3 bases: TGTGCCGCCCGTCTGGCGGGGGTCAATCATTTT. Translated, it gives CAARLAGVNHF. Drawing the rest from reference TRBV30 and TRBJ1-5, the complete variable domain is SQTIHQWPATLVQPVGSPLSLECTVEGTSNPNLYWYRQAAGRGLQLLFYSVGIGQISSEVPQNLSASRPQDRQFILSSKKLLLSDSGFYLCAARLAGVNHFGDGTRLSIL.